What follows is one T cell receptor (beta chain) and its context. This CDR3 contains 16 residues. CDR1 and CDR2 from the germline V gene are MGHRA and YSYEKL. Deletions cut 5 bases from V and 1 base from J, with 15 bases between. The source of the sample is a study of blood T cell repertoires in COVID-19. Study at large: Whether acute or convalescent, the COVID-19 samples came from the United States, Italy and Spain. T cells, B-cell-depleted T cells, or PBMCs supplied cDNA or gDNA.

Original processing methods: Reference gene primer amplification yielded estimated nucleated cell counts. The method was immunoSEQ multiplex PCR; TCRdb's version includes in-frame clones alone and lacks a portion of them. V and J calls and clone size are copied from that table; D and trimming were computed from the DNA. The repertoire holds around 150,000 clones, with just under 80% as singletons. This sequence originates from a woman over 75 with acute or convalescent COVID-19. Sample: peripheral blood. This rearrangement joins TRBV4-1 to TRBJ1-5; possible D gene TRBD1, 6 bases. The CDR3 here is CASSFRTGISNQPQHF. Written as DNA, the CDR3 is TGCGCCAGCAGCTTCCGTACAGGGATCAGCAATCAGCCCCAGCATTTT.